A single sample gave rise to the 25 T cell receptor beta chains below, sequenced in a study of T cell responses to AZD1222 COVID-19 vaccine. Measured with immunoSEQ multiplex PCR; TCRdb has only the in-frame clones, and not every one. The profile shows roughly 100,000 clones, approximately 90% of them singletons. The sequenced sample was peripheral blood, obtained on day 0 of AZD1222 vaccination. Source of these receptors: an adult in good health.

This chain links TRBV29-1 with TRBJ2-7, with 9 bases identical to TRBD1. The CDR3 runs to 14 residues. The germline gives CDR1 SQVTM, CDR2 ANQGSEA. Losses at the gene ends were 6 bases for V and 6 bases for J; bases not matched to a gene: 12. CDR3 sequence (DNA): TGCAGCGTCCTGCTGGGACAGGGTCGGTTCGAGCAGTACTTC. This codes for CSVLLGQGRFEQYF.

The genes are TRBV18 and TRBJ2-3, with 11 bases lining up with TRBD1. The CDR3 runs 15 residues. Looked up from germline, CDR1 is KGHSH and CDR2 is LQKENI. V lost 6 bases, J lost 2 bases, and 4 bases stayed unmatched. DNA of the CDR3: TGTGCCAGCTCTTCGGACAGGGGGCCCACAGATACGCAGTATTTT. It encodes CASSSDRGPTDTQYF.

The genes are TRBV7-2 and TRBJ2-7; D is possibly TRBD1 (7 bases). V lost 5 bases to trimming and J lost 1 base, with 18 bases between them. This CDR3 spans 16 amino acids. Germline values: CDR1 SGHTA, CDR2 FQGNSA. The chain's CDR3 is CASSPQAGQFSYEQYF. In DNA form, the CDR3 reads TGTGCCAGCAGCCCCCAGGCGGGACAGTTTTCCTACGAGCAGTACTTC.

J is TRBJ1-1 and V is TRBV5-6; D gene uncertain. Looked up from germline, CDR1 is SGHDT and CDR2 is YYEEEE. Trimming removed 0 bases from V and 0 bases from J, with 9 bases in between. The CDR3 is 15 amino acids. CDR3 protein: CASSLVRPMNTEAFF. DNA for the CDR3: TGTGCCAGCAGCTTGGTTCGGCCTATGAACACTGAAGCTTTCTTT. Together with reference TRBV5-6 and TRBJ1-1, the CDR3 gives the full variable domain: DAGVTQSPTHLIKTRGQQVTLRCSPKSGHDTVSWYQQALGQGPQFIFQYYEEEERQRGNFPDRFSGHQFPNYSSELNVNALLLGDSALYLCASSLVRPMNTEAFFGQGTRLTVV.

V and J are TRBV10-1 and TRBJ2-4, with D maybe TRBD2 (6 bases). With 0 bases removed from V and 4 bases from J, the gap between germline ends came to 16 bases. Germline V lookup: CDR1 WNHNN, CDR2 SYGVQD (reference sequence). The CDR3 has 17 amino acids. CDR3 DNA sequence: TGCGCCAGCAGTGAGTCAGGGGAGGACCAACAAAAAAACATTCAGTACTTC. This gives the protein CASSESGEDQQKNIQYF.

The J gene is TRBJ2-3, the V gene TRBV4-2; 9 nucleotides agree with TRBD1. The ends lost 5 bases at V and 1 base at J; junction bases unmatched: 4. The CDR3 runs to 15 residues. Germline CDR1 and CDR2: LGHNA and YNFKEQ. CDR3 in amino acids: CASSTRTGGTDTQYF. The CDR3 region has the DNA TGTGCCAGCAGCACCCGGACAGGGGGCACAGATACGCAGTATTTT.

A single count supports this clone. The rearrangement links TRBV19 to TRBJ1-2, with 7 bases fitting TRBD1. The CDR3 sequence is 16 residues long. The V gene end was trimmed by 4 bases and the J gene end by 2 bases; junction bases not matched to a gene: 10. Looked up from germline, CDR1 is LNHDA and CDR2 is SQIVND (reference sequence). As DNA, the CDR3 is TGTGCCAGTAGTACCTCACCCGGGACAGAAAACTATGGCTACACCTTC. Translating gives CASSTSPGTENYGYTF.

The V call is TRBV30, the J call TRBJ2-2; TRBD1 might be the D (5 bases). V gave up 5 bases and J gave up 6 bases, with 13 bases separating them. This CDR3 comprises 13 residues. Germline CDR1 GTSNPN, CDR2 SVGIG (reference sequence). The CDR3 protein is CAWSQTDPGELFF. CDR3 nucleotide sequence: TGTGCCTGGTCCCAGACAGACCCCGGGGAGCTGTTTTTT.

This chain links TRBV15 with TRBJ2-3, with 10 nucleotides matching TRBD2. V lost 4 bases, J lost 11 bases, and 3 bases stayed unmatched. The CDR3 covers 12 residues. Per germline, CDR1 LNHNV and CDR2 YYDKDF (reference sequence). The CDR3 nucleotides read TGTGCCACCAGCATCGGACTAGCGGTGCAGTATTTT. This encodes CATSIGLAVQYF.

V usage is TRBV5-4 and J usage is TRBJ2-1, with 9 nucleotides matching TRBD2. Germline assignment: CDR1 SGHNT and CDR2 YYREEE (reference sequence). The V gene end was trimmed by 4 bases and the J gene end by 6 bases; junction bases not matched to a gene: 11. The CDR3 loop spans 16 amino acids. In DNA, the CDR3 is TGTGCCAGCAGCCAGGGGGGTCTAGCGGGGTTCAATGAGCAGTTCTTC. This encodes CASSQGGLAGFNEQFF.

The chain employs TRBV6-4 and TRBJ2-2; 9 bases are shared with TRBD2. Per germline, CDR1 MRHNA and CDR2 SNTAGT. The J segment lost 2 bases and the V segment lost 6 bases, leaving 7 bases of the junction unmatched. CDR3 length: 16 residues. The CDR3 sequence is CASSLQGLANTGELFF. CDR3 nucleotides: TGTGCCAGCAGCCTTCAGGGACTAGCAAACACCGGGGAGCTGTTTTTT.

The V call is TRBV6-5, the J call TRBJ2-7; TRBD1 aligns across 10 bases. This CDR3 region has 15 residues. V lost 6 bases, J lost 1 base, and 6 bases stayed unmatched. Germline CDR1 reads MNHEY; CDR2 reads SVGAGI. CDR3 loop: CASRGQGSDSYEQYF. CDR3 in DNA: TGTGCCAGCAGGGGACAGGGGTCTGATTCCTACGAGCAGTACTTC.

This clone was seen only once. CDR3 bases: TGTGCCAGCAACCCTCGGGTGAAGGAGACCCAGTACTTC. Amino acid sequence: CASNPRVKETQYF. The chain uses TRBV6-2 or TRBV6-3 and TRBJ2-5, with D hard to call. CDR1 is MNHEY and CDR2 is SVGEGT in the germline V gene. The CDR3 runs 13 residues. Trimming shortened V by 7 bases and J by 5 bases, and 14 bases separated the two germline ends.

The chain uses TRBV3-1 (or the pseudogene TRBV3-2) and TRBJ2-3; D gene unclear. V lost 4 bases, J lost 2 bases, and 13 bases lay in between. Germline V CDR1 and CDR2: LGHDT, YNNKEL (reference sequence). The CDR3 runs 15 residues. The CDR3 DNA is TGTGCCAGCAGCCCCCCCGGTAGAAACACAGATACGCAGTATTTT. Protein: CASSPPGRNTDTQYF.

This clone was counted once. V gene TRBV6-1 combines with J gene TRBJ2-7; unclear D gene. Trimming took off 2 bases at V and 4 bases at J, with 9 bases between the two ends. Germline CDR1 is MNHNS and CDR2 is SASEGT. The CDR3 contains 13 residues. The CDR3 spells CASSELTAYEQYF. The CDR3 coding sequence is TGTGCCAGCAGTGAATTGACCGCTTACGAGCAGTACTTC.

This clone was observed a few times. The chain uses TRBV9 and TRBJ2-7; either TRBD1 or TRBD2 may supply D (5 bases each). Trimming took 0 bases from V and 2 from J, leaving 15 bases between them. The CDR3 runs 16 residues. In germline, CDR1 is SGDLS, CDR2 YYNGEE. CDR3 loop: CASSVGVGRQTYEQYF. The CDR3 region has the DNA TGTGCCAGCAGCGTAGGTGTTGGGAGACAGACCTACGAGCAGTACTTC. The variable domain in full, with the rest retrieved from reference TRBV9 and TRBJ2-7, is DSGVTQTPKHLITATGQRVTLRCSPRSGDLSVYWYQQSLDQGLQFLIQYYNGEERAKGNILERFSAQQFPDLHSELNLSSLELGDSALYFCASSVGVGRQTYEQYFGPGTRLTVT.

The rearrangement uses TRBV6-5 and TRBJ2-1, with D possibly matching TRBD2 (6 bases). Germline V gene data show CDR1 as MNHEY and CDR2 as SVGAGI. V was clipped by 3 bases and J by 0 bases, with 9 bases between them. This CDR3 has 15 residues. CDR3 in amino acids: CASSYRGSSYNEQFF. The CDR3 bases are TGTGCCAGCAGTTATCGGGGGAGCTCCTACAATGAGCAGTTCTTC.

V gene TRBV21-1 combines with J gene TRBJ2-7; the DNA was not used to check the table's D call, TRBD2. TRBV21-1 is classified as a pseudogene. The CDR3 loop spans 14 amino acids. CDR3 amino acids: CASRGGAQGNEQYF. DNA for the CDR3: TGCGCCAGCAGGGGGGGGGCCCAAGGAAACGAGCAGTACTTC.

This clone was found a few times. DNA of the CDR3: TGTGCCAGCAGCGTTGGCACCTCTAGCACAGATACGCAGTATTTT. Residues: CASSVGTSSTDTQYF. The chain combines TRBV9 with TRBJ2-3; no clear D. CDR3 length: 15 amino acids. The germline V gene encodes CDR1 SGDLS and CDR2 YYNGEE. Trimming cost V 2 bases and J 0 bases, with 10 bases left between them. Filled out from reference TRBV9 and TRBJ2-3, the complete variable domain reads DSGVTQTPKHLITATGQRVTLRCSPRSGDLSVYWYQQSLDQGLQFLIQYYNGEERAKGNILERFSAQQFPDLHSELNLSSLELGDSALYFCASSVGTSSTDTQYFGPGTRLTVL.

The chain employs TRBV7-9 and TRBJ1-1; D not resolved. The CDR3 loop spans 15 amino acids. The germline V gene encodes CDR1 SEHNR and CDR2 FQNEAQ (reference sequence). The germline V and J ends were trimmed by 2 bases and 1 base, with 11 bases remaining between them. Here the CDR3 reads CASSLQRAGNTEAFF. In nucleotides, the CDR3 is TGTGCCAGCAGCTTACAGCGGGCTGGGAACACTGAAGCTTTCTTT. The variable domain in full, with the rest retrieved from reference TRBV7-9 and TRBJ1-1, is DTGVSQNPRHKITKRGQNVTFRCDPISEHNRLYWYRQTLGQGPEFLTYFQNEAQLEKSRLLSDRFSAERPKGSFSTLEIQRTEQGDSAMYLCASSLQRAGNTEAFFGQGTRLTVV.

V is TRBV28 and J is TRBJ1-5; 9 bases map to TRBD1. CDR1 MDHEN and CDR2 SYDVKM come from the germline V gene. CDR3 length equals 14 residues. The ends lost 6 bases at V and 7 bases at J; junction bases unmatched: 7. Here the CDR3 DNA reads TGTGCCAGCAGACCACAGGGGGCTGGACAGCCCCAGCATTTT. Translation: CASRPQGAGQPQHF.

The V and J genes are TRBV30 and TRBJ1-2; D gene ambiguous. The CDR3 runs 13 residues. Trimming shortened V by 0 bases and J by 2 bases, and 7 bases separated the two germline ends. Germline values: CDR1 GTSNPN, CDR2 SVGIG (reference sequence). CDR3: CAWSVQVNYGYTF. CDR3 in DNA: TGTGCCTGGAGTGTCCAGGTAAACTATGGCTACACCTTC.

The chain recombines TRBV7-9 with TRBJ2-2, with 7 bases that match TRBD1. Germline loops: CDR1 SEHNR, CDR2 FQNEAQ (reference sequence). With 4 bases clipped from V and 0 bases from J, the junction kept 5 bases outside the gene matches. The CDR3 covers 16 residues. CDR3 residues: CASSSDRATNTGELFF. In nucleotides, the CDR3 is TGTGCCAGCAGCTCAGACAGGGCCACGAACACCGGGGAGCTGTTTTTT.

As DNA, the CDR3 is TGTGCCAGCAGTTTATCAGGGATCAATGAAAAACTGTTTTTT. This codes for CASSLSGINEKLFF. V usage is TRBV28 and J usage is TRBJ1-4, with TRBD1 as a possible D gene (5 bases). CDR3 size: 14 residues. V was shortened by 1 base and J by 5 bases, with 8 bases between the two germline ends. CDR1 is MDHEN and CDR2 is SYDVKM in the germline V gene.

A few counts support this clone. This rearrangement joins TRBV28 to TRBJ2-1; possibly TRBD1 for D (6 bases). Germline assignment: CDR1 MDHEN and CDR2 SYDVKM. The CDR3 extends over 14 amino acids. The V gene lost 5 bases and the J gene lost 4 bases, with 12 bases spanning the gap. The CDR3 region has the DNA TGTGCCAGCAGTCCCGTGAGGGGGTACAATGAGCAGTTCTTC. This codes for CASSPVRGYNEQFF.